The next 30 T cell receptor beta chains were all read from a single sample in a study of blood T cell repertoires in COVID-19. The data were produced by immunoSEQ multiplex PCR, yet TCRdb's version contains in-frame clones alone and is incomplete. Among about 440,000 clones listed, about 91% were seen once. Input material: peripheral blood. All receptors come from a woman between 50 and 59 years old with COVID-19, enrolled during active disease.

This clone was seen a few times. The V call is TRBV4-1, the J call TRBJ1-2; 7 bases match TRBD1. The length of the CDR3 is 16 residues. Trimming at V came to 0 bases and at J to 4 bases, leaving 8 bases not matched to a gene. CDR1 is MGHRA, CDR2 YSYEKL, per germline. CDR3 protein: CASSQDVRGRGYGYTF. In DNA form, the CDR3 reads TGCGCCAGCAGCCAAGATGTAAGGGGGCGCGGCTATGGCTACACCTTC.

The chain is built from TRBV4-2 and TRBJ2-7, with D possibly being TRBD2 (7 bases). The germline V gene encodes CDR1 LGHNA and CDR2 YNFKEQ. Trimming removed 4 bases from V and 2 bases from J, with 15 bases in between. The CDR3 runs to 15 residues. The chain's CDR3 is CASSLDGGPTYEQYF. DNA for the CDR3: TGTGCCAGCAGCCTAGACGGGGGGCCAACCTACGAGCAGTACTTC.

The J gene is TRBJ2-3, the V gene TRBV6-4, with no clear D. CDR1 and CDR2 from the germline V gene are MRHNA and SNTAGT. The CDR3 sequence is 14 residues long. V was pared by 2 bases and J by 6 bases, with 12 bases between. The CDR3 DNA reads as TGTGCCAGCAGTGACGGCCCTAGTGAGGATACGCAGTATTTT. Amino acid sequence: CASSDGPSEDTQYF.

The chain has TRBV3-1 (or the pseudogene TRBV3-2) and TRBJ1-2; TRBD1 aligns across 12 bases. CDR1 is LGHDT and CDR2 is YNNKEL in the germline V gene (reference sequence). Trimming cost V 4 bases and J 4 bases; bases outside gene matches: 7. This CDR3 spans 16 amino acids. The CDR3 loop is CASSRDRGRDTYGYTF. The DNA for the CDR3 is TGTGCCAGCAGCCGGGACAGGGGGCGGGACACCTATGGCTACACCTTC.

This clone has a single count. The gene calls are TRBV4-2 and TRBJ2-2; D may be TRBD2 (6 bases). V shed 3 bases and J shed 3 bases, with 8 bases lying between them. Germline CDR1 and CDR2: LGHNA and YNFKEQ. The CDR3 contains 14 residues. CDR3 region: CASSQGLHTGELFF. The DNA for the CDR3 is TGTGCCAGCAGCCAGGGACTGCACACCGGGGAGCTGTTTTTT.

V usage is TRBV18 and J usage is TRBJ1-2; no firm D call. Trimming cost V 3 bases and J 2 bases, with 7 bases left between them. Germline assignment: CDR1 KGHSH and CDR2 LQKENI. The CDR3 is made up of 13 amino acids. As DNA, the CDR3 is TGTGCCAGCTCACCTACACGCAACTATGGCTACACCTTC. This sequence encodes CASSPTRNYGYTF.

This chain uses TRBV19 with TRBJ2-2; tentative D call: TRBD2 (6 bases). Trimming pared 1 base from V and 0 bases from J, leaving 12 bases between. The CDR3 contains 17 residues. Looked up from germline, CDR1 is LNHDA and CDR2 is SQIVND (reference sequence). The CDR3 spells CASSIAGGTSNTGELFF. For the CDR3, the DNA is TGTGCCAGTAGTATAGCCGGGGGAACCTCGAACACCGGGGAGCTGTTTTTT.

The chain joins TRBV4-2 to TRBJ2-7; 7 bases are a match to TRBD1. Losses at the gene ends were 0 bases for V and 0 bases for J; bases not matched to a gene: 2. The germline gives CDR1 LGHNA, CDR2 YNFKEQ. The CDR3 covers 15 residues. The CDR3 sequence is CASSQEGQLSYEQYF. CDR3 DNA sequence: TGTGCCAGCAGCCAAGAGGGACAGCTCTCCTACGAGCAGTACTTC.

V is TRBV7-8 and J is TRBJ1-5, with 8 bases fitting TRBD1. V was clipped by 1 base and J by 7 bases; unmatched bases: 3. The CDR3 is made up of 14 amino acids. Germline V gene data show CDR1 as SGHVS and CDR2 as FQNEAQ. The CDR3 DNA follows: TGTGCCAGCAGCTTAGGGACAGGGAAGCAGCCCCAGCATTTT. It specifies CASSLGTGKQPQHF.

This rearrangement joins TRBV24-1 to TRBJ2-1; 7 bases agree with TRBD1. Per germline, CDR1 KGHDR and CDR2 SFDVKD. The ends lost 9 bases at V and 5 bases at J; junction bases unmatched: 9. The CDR3 runs to 14 residues. CDR3 nucleotide sequence: TGTGCCACCCAGGAACAGGGGTTTCACAATGAGCAGTTCTTC. Protein sequence: CATQEQGFHNEQFF.

This chain links TRBV28 with TRBJ1-2; TRBD1 agrees at 10 bases. The CDR3 length is 13 residues. The V segment lost 8 bases and the J segment 7 bases; nucleotides outside the gene matches: 7. The germline V gene encodes CDR1 MDHEN and CDR2 SYDVKM. This CDR3 reads CASLTGGDGGYTF. DNA for the CDR3: TGTGCCAGCTTGACAGGGGGCGATGGTGGCTACACCTTC.

The chain has TRBV30 and TRBJ1-1; unclear D gene. The V and J ends lost 0 bases and 5 bases respectively, with 16 bases between them. The CDR3 contains 15 residues. From germline, CDR1 is GTSNPN and CDR2 SVGIG (reference sequence). The CDR3 sequence: CAWSVGEGRETEAFF. The CDR3 DNA reads TGTGCCTGGAGTGTTGGCGAGGGTAGGGAGACTGAAGCTTTCTTT.

CDR3 nucleotides: TGCGCCAGCAGCTTGGCGGGGAGCGGGAACACTGAAGCTTTCTTT. This gives the protein CASSLAGSGNTEAFF. This chain links TRBV5-1 with TRBJ1-1; D unresolved. The V gene lost 0 bases and the J gene lost 1 base, with 10 bases spanning the gap. This CDR3 region has 15 residues. Per germline, CDR1 SGHRS and CDR2 YFSETQ.

V gene TRBV2 combines with J gene TRBJ2-3; 16 positions agree with TRBD2. There are 15 residues in the CDR3. CDR1 SNHLY and CDR2 FYNNEI come from the germline V gene. J lost 4 bases, V lost 7 bases, and 2 bases had no gene match. For the CDR3, the DNA is TGTGCCAGCACCGGGACTAGCGGGGGGGCAGATACGCAGTATTTT. Protein sequence: CASTGTSGGADTQYF.

This rearrangement joins TRBV5-1 to TRBJ2-5; 7 positions match TRBD2. The CDR3 loop spans 16 amino acids. The V segment lost 6 bases and the J segment 5 bases; nucleotides outside the gene matches: 16. CDR1 and CDR2 from the germline V gene are SGHRS and YFSETQ. The CDR3 nucleotides read TGCGCCAGCATGGATATGAAGGGAGGGGTAGGGGAGACCCAGTACTTC. It encodes CASMDMKGGVGETQYF.

The chain links TRBV21-1 to TRBJ2-5; whether TRBD1, the table's D call, matches the DNA was not checked. TRBV21-1 is labeled a pseudogene. The length of the CDR3 is 15 residues. CDR3 in DNA: TGTGCCAGCAGCAAAAGTTGGGGCAACGAAGAGACCCAGTACTTC. As protein: CASSKSWGNEETQYF.

The rearrangement joins TRBV18 to TRBJ2-2, with D possibly TRBD1 on 6 matching bases. Per the germline V gene, CDR1 is KGHSH and CDR2 is LQKENI. The CDR3 runs to 15 residues. V lost 5 bases, J lost 2 bases, and 12 bases lay in between. CDR3 nucleotide sequence: TGTGCCAGCTCATTTCAGGGGCGAAACACCGGGGAGCTGTTTTTT. As protein: CASSFQGRNTGELFF.

J is TRBJ1-2 and V is TRBV9; 7 positions agree with TRBD1. V lost 4 bases and J lost 2; bases outside the gene matches: 5. Germline V lookup: CDR1 SGDLS, CDR2 YYNGEE. CDR3 length: 14 residues. The CDR3 coding sequence is TGTGCCAGCAGCCGACTACAGGGGAACTATGGCTACACCTTC. This gives the protein CASSRLQGNYGYTF. Variable domain in full (rest from reference TRBV9 and TRBJ1-2): DSGVTQTPKHLITATGQRVTLRCSPRSGDLSVYWYQQSLDQGLQFLIQYYNGEERAKGNILERFSAQQFPDLHSELNLSSLELGDSALYFCASSRLQGNYGYTFGSGTRLTVV.

The table lists this clone with a few counts. V gene TRBV6-5 combines with J gene TRBJ1-1, with no clear D. Germline V gene data show CDR1 as MNHEY and CDR2 as SVGAGI. This CDR3 region has 13 residues. Trimming stripped 6 bases from V and 1 base from J, with 9 bases between. The CDR3 DNA follows: TGTGCCAGCAGCTCGGGGTGGAACACTGAAGCTTTCTTT. Its translation: CASSSGWNTEAFF.

The chain carries TRBV7-2 and TRBJ2-5; 11 bases map to TRBD1. Germline loops: CDR1 SGHTA, CDR2 FQGNSA. The trim removed 5 bases at V and 5 bases at J, leaving 7 bases unmatched. The CDR3 is 15 residues long. This CDR3 reads CASSLRDRGAETQYF. Written as DNA, the CDR3 is TGTGCCAGCAGCCTCAGGGACAGGGGGGCCGAGACCCAGTACTTC.

This clone was picked up a small number of times. The chain uses TRBV2 and TRBJ2-7; 7 bases map to TRBD2. CDR1 and CDR2 (germline): SNHLY, FYNNEI. V lost 1 base and J lost 7; bases outside the gene matches: 7. The CDR3 loop spans 14 amino acids. CDR3 residues: CASSEEEGRGEQYF. The CDR3 DNA is TGTGCCAGCAGTGAAGAGGAGGGGAGGGGAGAGCAGTACTTC.

The chain has TRBV5-1 and TRBJ2-3; TRBD2 might be the D (6 bases). The CDR3 covers 17 residues. CDR1 is SGHRS and CDR2 is YFSETQ in the germline V gene. Between the trimmed V and J ends, which lost 0 bases and 2 bases, there was a span of 16 bases. The CDR3 DNA is TGCGCCAGCAGCTTGGTTTTTTCGGGGGATTACACAGATACGCAGTATTTT. It translates to CASSLVFSGDYTDTQYF.

Regarding this clone: Within the sample, other DNA sequences also encode this same CDR3. The chain uses TRBV11-2 and TRBJ2-2, with 11 bases matching TRBD2. This CDR3 has 16 residues. Trimming took 5 bases from V and 4 from J; bases not matched to a gene: 6. Germline V gene data show CDR1 as SGHAT and CDR2 as FQNNGV. DNA of the CDR3: TGTGCCAGCAGCCCCCGCCTAGCGGGGGGCACCGGGGAGCTGTTTTTT. Its protein is CASSPRLAGGTGELFF.

The CDR3 nucleotides are TGTGCCAGCAGTGCACTAGCGGCGAGTCGGTACGAGCAGTACTTC. This translates into CASSALAASRYEQYF. The chain carries TRBV2 and TRBJ2-7, with 8 positions matching TRBD2. V shed 4 bases and J 4 bases; nucleotides not matched to a gene: 9. Germline assignment: CDR1 SNHLY and CDR2 FYNNEI. This CDR3 contains 15 residues.

The chain links TRBV28 to TRBJ2-3, with TRBD2 matching over 8 bases. The CDR3 spans 15 residues. J gave up 3 bases and V 6 bases, and 8 bases lay outside the gene matches. CDR1 is MDHEN and CDR2 is SYDVKM in the germline V gene. CDR3 region: CASRSSGGETDTQYF. CDR3 nucleotide sequence: TGTGCCAGCAGGAGCTCCGGGGGGGAAACAGATACGCAGTATTTT.

V usage is TRBV29-1 and J usage is TRBJ1-5; TRBD1 agrees at 7 bases. The CDR3 sequence is 14 residues long. V dropped 6 bases and J dropped 2; count of bases not matched to a gene: 7. CDR1 is SQVTM and CDR2 is ANQGSEA in the germline V gene. The CDR3: CSVSQGTGNQPQHF. DNA for the CDR3: TGCAGCGTCTCACAGGGGACGGGCAATCAGCCCCAGCATTTT.

V usage is TRBV5-8 and J usage is TRBJ1-4; TRBD1 is a possible D gene (6 bases). The CDR3 covers 15 residues. Trimming took off 5 bases at V and 1 base at J, with 12 bases between the two ends. The germline gives CDR1 SGHTS, CDR2 YDEGEE. The chain's CDR3 is CASRLQGQTNEKLFF. The CDR3 region has the DNA TGTGCCAGCAGACTGCAGGGACAAACTAATGAAAAACTGTTTTTT.

V and J are TRBV30 and TRBJ2-3; weak D call: TRBD1 (6 bases). Germline lookup yields CDR1 GTSNPN and CDR2 SVGIG (reference sequence). This CDR3 is built from 12 residues. Trimming left V 2 bases short and J 12 bases short, with 15 bases between. DNA of the CDR3: TGTGCCTGGAGTAGGCCCAGGGACAAACAGTATTTT. It is translated as CAWSRPRDKQYF.

The chain uses TRBV5-4 and TRBJ1-4; D is possibly TRBD1 (5 bases). Trimming removed 7 bases at V and 11 bases at J, with 18 bases between. Germline lookup yields CDR1 SGHNT and CDR2 YYREEE (reference sequence). There are 13 residues in the CDR3. CDR3 bases: TGTGCCAGCCATCTGGCGGGGGGTGGGAAACTGTTTTTT. It is translated as CASHLAGGGKLFF.

This chain uses TRBV6-1 with TRBJ1-2; D ambiguous. CDR3 length: 13 residues. Germline values: CDR1 MNHNS, CDR2 SASEGT. V dropped 1 base and J dropped 8 bases, with 11 bases sitting between them. The CDR3 loop reads CASSEVNRGGYTF. CDR3 coding DNA: TGTGCCAGCAGTGAAGTCAATCGAGGAGGCTACACCTTC.